This is a list of T cell receptor beta chains from one sample in a study of OX40 agonist ivuxolimab in advanced cancers. TCRdb keeps only in-frame clones here, not all; method: immunoSEQ multiplex PCR. Of 10,000 to 15,000 clones in the sample, roughly 80% were seen once. Source: CD4+ or CD8+ T cells sorted from blood, taken in a trial of the OX40 agonist ivuxolimab. These receptors were taken from an adult with an advanced solid tumor such as melanoma, head and neck, liver or kidney cancer. The CDR3 runs from the conserved cysteine through the conserved F or W. Fields, in order: clone size, CDR3 length, V gene, CDR3 protein. Expanded clones get a size class; other rows say once, few or many, or leave the size out.

abundance: .
len: 16
v_gene: TRBV6-5
CDR3aa: CASSYSGLAGGETQYF

abundance: once
len: 14
v_gene: TRBV28
CDR3aa: CASSWQLGNQPQHF

abundance: once
len: 14
v_gene: TRBV5-1
CDR3aa: CASSLEPRNYEQYF

abundance: .
len: 13
v_gene: TRBV13
CDR3aa: CATFSGNTGELFF

abundance: .
len: 15
v_gene: TRBV9
CDR3aa: CASSVEGLAAYEQYF

abundance: .
len: 12
v_gene: TRBV15
CDR3aa: CATEAGNTEAFF

abundance: .
len: 16
v_gene: TRBV6-5
CDR3aa: CASSYFPLQARGTQHF

abundance: .
len: 12
v_gene: TRBV9
CDR3aa: CASSGSGETQYF

abundance: .
len: 14
v_gene: TRBV11-3
CDR3aa: CASGGLAGVGELFF

abundance: .
len: 13
v_gene: TRBV5-5
CDR3aa: CASSIADTYEQYF

abundance: few
len: 12
v_gene: TRBV7-9
CDR3aa: CASRNPIYGYTF

abundance: .
len: 14
v_gene: TRBV29-1
CDR3aa: CSVVFSGSLGELFF

abundance: medium-sized
len: 15
v_gene: TRBV15
CDR3aa: CATSRDAGAPDTQYF

abundance: .
len: 15
v_gene: TRBV5-6
CDR3aa: CASSFRTGGDTEAFF

abundance: .
len: 16
v_gene: TRBV7-8
CDR3aa: CASSTPMLAGAYEQFF

abundance: .
len: 16
v_gene: TRBV6-5
CDR3aa: CASSYLVRQTRTRAFF

abundance: .
len: 16
v_gene: TRBV9
CDR3aa: CASSIGTSGTQETQYF

abundance: .
len: 15
v_gene: TRBV27
CDR3aa: CASSSERVSTDTQYF

abundance: .
len: 13
v_gene: TRBV27
CDR3aa: CASSLGQEYGYTF

abundance: .
len: 15
v_gene: TRBV9
CDR3aa: CASSVGSGRNQPQHF

abundance: once
len: 17
v_gene: TRBV2
CDR3aa: CASRGLAVSSSYNEQFF

abundance: .
len: 16
v_gene: TRBV11-2
CDR3aa: CASSSSDREGVKTQYF

abundance: few
len: 16
v_gene: TRBV5-1
CDR3aa: CASSLSPSGPYNEQFF

abundance: .
len: 14
v_gene: TRBV27
CDR3aa: CASSDWTTGDEQFF

abundance: once
len: 13
v_gene: TRBV9
CDR3aa: CASTPPASGELFF

abundance: .
len: 12
v_gene: TRBV6-5
CDR3aa: CASRDAGEKLFF

abundance: .
len: 13
v_gene: TRBV19
CDR3aa: CASSIRSGEKLFF

abundance: .
len: 16
v_gene: TRBV14
CDR3aa: CASSRLFPGLDYEQYF

abundance: .
len: 15
v_gene: TRBV5-4
CDR3aa: CASTHWAGDTDTQYF

abundance: .
len: 15
v_gene: TRBV30
CDR3aa: CAWTSAGSSYNEQFF

abundance: .
len: 16
v_gene: TRBV6-6
CDR3aa: CASSAGTSGHYNEQFF

abundance: .
len: 15
v_gene: TRBV6-1
CDR3aa: CASSEGLASSYEQYF

abundance: .
len: 16
v_gene: TRBV27
CDR3aa: CASSPGTGALNTEAFF

abundance: .
len: 13
v_gene: TRBV6-6
CDR3aa: CASSWGTSYEQYF

abundance: .
len: 19
v_gene: TRBV28
CDR3aa: CASSLSTPRKRGPEDEQYF

abundance: .
len: 16
v_gene: TRBV11-3
CDR3aa: CASSSADGSYQETQYF

abundance: .
len: 15
v_gene: TRBV2
CDR3aa: CASSEGSLAEDTQYF

abundance: .
len: 15
v_gene: TRBV6-1
CDR3aa: CASSESAGGGQPQHF

abundance: .
len: 14
v_gene: TRBV6-5
CDR3aa: CASSYSGAPYEQYF

abundance: few
len: 11
v_gene: TRBV20-1
CDR3aa: CSAPLVGGYTF

abundance: .
len: 14
v_gene: TRBV27
CDR3aa: CASTLPGGTYEQYF

abundance: .
len: 13
v_gene: TRBV10-3
CDR3aa: CAISVGTIGELFF

abundance: .
len: 15
v_gene: TRBV27
CDR3aa: CASSLGTSGRYEQYF